These 30 T cell receptor beta chains came from one sample sequenced in a study of shared clonotypes between healthy human individuals. Profiled with immunoSEQ multiplex PCR; TCRdb holds only in-frame clones, not every one. Found here are nearly 1 million clones, 60% to 85% of them singletons; the top ten hold over 1.3%. Sequences were obtained from memory CD4+ T cells sorted from blood. Subset noted: CD45RA-negative fraction. All receptors derive from a man aged 18 to 30 in good health.

V gene TRBV7-3 combines with J gene TRBJ1-2; tentatively, D is TRBD1 (5 bases). V was cut by 0 bases and J by 4 bases, with 12 bases left in between. This CDR3 is built from 15 residues. Germline CDR1 SGHTA, CDR2 FQGTGA. CDR3 sequence (DNA): TGTGCCAGCAGCTTAACGCCCGGGGGGACCTATGGCTACACCTTC. Protein: CASSLTPGGTYGYTF.

The gene calls are TRBV5-1 and TRBJ2-3; 8 positions agree with TRBD2. Looked up from germline, CDR1 is SGHRS and CDR2 is YFSETQ. V gave up 2 bases and J gave up 6 bases; unmatched junction bases: 8. The CDR3 is made up of 15 amino acids. The CDR3 coding sequence is TGCGCCAGCAGCTTTGGCGGGAGGCCCGGGGATACGCAGTATTTT. It is translated as CASSFGGRPGDTQYF.

This rearrangement joins TRBV7-9 to TRBJ2-7; D unclear. Trimming cost V 5 bases and J 0 bases, with 11 bases left between them. The length of the CDR3 is 14 residues. Germline CDR1 and CDR2: SEHNR and FQNEAQ (reference sequence). CDR3 sequence (DNA): TGTGCCAGCAGCCGTACCCAATTCTCCTACGAGCAGTACTTC. It translates to CASSRTQFSYEQYF.

The rearrangement uses TRBV4-1 and TRBJ2-2; D assignment may be TRBD1 or TRBD2 (6 bases each). Looked up from germline, CDR1 is MGHRA and CDR2 is YSYEKL. V lost 2 bases and J 7 bases, leaving 17 bases between the germline ends. This CDR3 is built from 16 residues. The CDR3 loop reads CASSQFSGGAGGELFF. The CDR3 region has the DNA TGCGCCAGCAGCCAATTCTCCGGGGGCGCGGGCGGGGAGCTGTTTTTT.

This clone was seen a handful of times. This sequence joins TRBV19 and TRBJ2-2; D call uncertain. The germline CDR1 and CDR2 sequences are LNHDA and SQIVND (reference sequence). Trimming took off 9 bases at V and 1 base at J, with 15 bases between the two ends. CDR3 size: 15 residues. Here the CDR3 reads CASQGQRVNTGELFF. As DNA, the CDR3 is TGTGCCAGCCAAGGGCAAAGAGTGAACACCGGGGAGCTGTTTTTT.

The V call is TRBV28, the J call TRBJ2-7, with D perhaps assigned TRBD1 or TRBD2 (6 bases each). Trimming pared 10 bases from V and 6 bases from J, leaving 16 bases between. CDR1 and CDR2 (germline): MDHEN, SYDVKM. The CDR3 sequence is 12 residues long. CDR3: CATQGGRREQYF. The CDR3 coding sequence is TGTGCCACCCAAGGGGGGCGTCGCGAGCAGTACTTC.

The chain joins TRBV28 to TRBJ2-5, with 8 bases that match TRBD1. Losses at the gene ends were 6 bases for V and 2 bases for J; bases not matched to a gene: 14. CDR1 is MDHEN and CDR2 is SYDVKM in the germline V gene. The CDR3 consists of 17 residues. The chain's CDR3 is CASSSDRAQAVQETQYF. In nucleotides, the CDR3 is TGTGCCAGCAGCTCGGACAGGGCGCAGGCTGTTCAAGAGACCCAGTACTTC.

The gene calls are TRBV6-1 and TRBJ2-5; unclear D gene. Trimming shortened V by 4 bases and J by 1 base, and 7 bases separated the two germline ends. The CDR3 has 13 amino acids. Looked up from germline, CDR1 is MNHNS and CDR2 is SASEGT. The CDR3 is CASSVSTQETQYF. Here the CDR3 DNA reads TGTGCCAGCAGTGTCTCTACCCAAGAGACCCAGTACTTC.

This rearrangement joins TRBV2 to TRBJ2-2; D possibly uses TRBD1 or TRBD2 (5 bases each). Trimming took 6 bases from V and 4 from J, leaving 18 bases between them. The CDR3 sequence is 16 residues long. The germline V gene has CDR1 SNHLY and CDR2 FYNNEI. CDR3 sequence (DNA): TGTGCCAGCAGCTCGGGACCGGAGAGGGGCACCGGGGAGCTGTTTTTT. Residues: CASSSGPERGTGELFF.

The chain combines TRBV27 with TRBJ2-1, with 9 positions matching TRBD2. Trimming at V came to 5 bases and at J to 10 bases, leaving 9 bases not matched to a gene. Germline V gene lookup returns CDR1 MNHEY and CDR2 SMNVEV (reference sequence). The CDR3 contains 14 residues. CDR3 protein: CASSAGLAFREQFF. DNA of the CDR3: TGTGCCAGCAGTGCGGGACTAGCCTTCAGGGAGCAGTTCTTC.

This sequence joins TRBV6-5 and TRBJ1-2, with D perhaps TRBD1 (5 bases). Trimming left V 2 bases short and J 5 bases short, with 12 bases between. The germline V gene has CDR1 MNHEY and CDR2 SVGAGI. The CDR3 sequence is 14 residues long. CDR3 loop: CASSYHQGSYGYTF. The DNA of the CDR3 is TGTGCCAGCAGTTACCATCAGGGTAGTTATGGCTACACCTTC.

A remark on this clone: This sample also contains other DNA sequences that code for the same CDR3. The gene calls are TRBV6-5 and TRBJ2-5, with 8 bases aligning to TRBD1. The germline CDR1 and CDR2 sequences are MNHEY and SVGAGI. The CDR3 has 12 amino acids. The trim removed 8 bases at V and 5 bases at J, leaving 4 bases unmatched. The CDR3 is CASRGDRETQYF. DNA for the CDR3: TGTGCCAGCCGCGGGGACAGGGAGACCCAGTACTTC.

This clone appeared a few times. The chain links TRBV12-5 to TRBJ2-5; D may be TRBD1 (5 bases). Germline CDR1 is LGHNT and CDR2 is FRNRAP. The CDR3 covers 17 residues. The germline V and J ends were trimmed by 4 bases and 2 bases, with 20 bases remaining between them. CDR3 nucleotide sequence: TGTGCTAGTGGTTGGGGCCGGACGGATCAAACTCAAGAGACCCAGTACTTC. This gives the protein CASGWGRTDQTQETQYF.

The chain carries TRBV5-1 and TRBJ1-3; 7 bases align to TRBD1. The V and J ends lost 3 bases and 2 bases, in that order; junction bases with no gene match: 5. Per the germline V gene, CDR1 is SGHRS and CDR2 is YFSETQ. There are 15 residues in the CDR3. The CDR3 is CASSSRTGTGNTIYF. The DNA of the CDR3 is TGCGCCAGCAGCTCCCGGACAGGAACTGGAAACACCATATATTTT.

The chain links TRBV18 to TRBJ2-1, with D perhaps given as TRBD1 or TRBD2 (5 bases each). Germline lookup yields CDR1 KGHSH and CDR2 LQKENI. This CDR3 has 13 residues. Trimming cost V 3 bases and J 12 bases, with 15 bases left between them. The CDR3 DNA reads as TGTGCCAGCTCACCGAATCGGGACCCTGGGCAGTTCTTC. Residues: CASSPNRDPGQFF.

Notes on this clone: The same CDR3 can be traced to other DNA sequences in this sample. V usage is TRBV18 and J usage is TRBJ2-7, with D maybe TRBD1 (6 bases). With 3 bases removed from V and 4 bases from J, the gap between germline ends came to 7 bases. Germline CDR1 is KGHSH and CDR2 is LQKENI. The CDR3 sequence is 12 residues long. The CDR3 region has the DNA TGTGCCAGCTCACCGACAGGTTACGAGCAGTACTTC. Translating gives CASSPTGYEQYF.

This clone is a singleton in its sample. The chain combines TRBV6-1 with TRBJ2-1, with unresolved D. The CDR3 totals 14 residues. V shed 1 base and J shed 9 bases, with 13 bases lying between them. From germline, CDR1 is MNHNS and CDR2 SASEGT. This chain's CDR3 is CASSEGPAVGEQFF. The CDR3 region has the DNA TGTGCCAGCAGTGAAGGGCCCGCCGTAGGTGAGCAGTTCTTC.

This clone was recorded a few times. This chain links TRBV19 with TRBJ1-3; 7 positions match TRBD1. The germline CDR1 and CDR2 sequences are LNHDA and SQIVND (reference sequence). J gave up 6 bases and V 2 bases, and 7 bases lay outside the gene matches. This CDR3 is 15 amino acids long. The CDR3 DNA reads as TGTGCCAGTAGTATACCCGGACAGGACCTAAACACCATATATTTT. Amino acid sequence: CASSIPGQDLNTIYF.

V usage is TRBV9 and J usage is TRBJ2-2; 12 bases fit TRBD2. V lost 3 bases and J lost 5; bases outside the gene matches: 2. CDR1 and CDR2 (germline): SGDLS, YYNGEE. The CDR3 totals 15 residues. The CDR3 bases are TGTGCCAGCAGCGCGACTAGCGGGAGTACCGGGGAGCTGTTTTTT. This encodes CASSATSGSTGELFF.

The rearrangement joins TRBV5-1 to TRBJ1-6; 7 positions match TRBD1. This CDR3 contains 14 residues. J was trimmed by 10 bases and V by 4 bases; bases with no gene match: 8. The germline gives CDR1 SGHRS, CDR2 YFSETQ. CDR3 coding DNA: TGCGCCAGCAGCCCCGACAGGGTTGGATCACCCCTCCACTTT. As protein: CASSPDRVGSPLHF.

This chain links TRBV10-1 with TRBJ2-7; perhaps TRBD2 as D (5 bases). The length of the CDR3 is 15 residues. Trimming removed 4 bases from V and 0 bases from J, with 13 bases in between. The germline CDR1 and CDR2 sequences are WNHNN and SYGVQD (reference sequence). The CDR3 spells CASSGEKVSSYEQYF. CDR3 DNA: TGCGCCAGCAGTGGGGAGAAGGTAAGCTCCTACGAGCAGTACTTC.

The chain recombines TRBV6-5 with TRBJ1-2; 8 positions match TRBD1. This CDR3 comprises 12 residues. Trimming at V came to 7 bases and at J to 8 bases, leaving 6 bases not matched to a gene. Germline V gives CDR1 MNHEY, CDR2 SVGAGI. DNA for the CDR3: TGTGCCAGCACGCGACAGGGGTTAGGCTACACCTTC. Its translation is CASTRQGLGYTF.

The chain links TRBV7-9 to TRBJ1-1; D possibly corresponds to TRBD1 (5 bases). Germline V gene sequence: CDR1 SEHNR, CDR2 FQNEAQ (reference sequence). The CDR3 is made up of 14 amino acids. V lost 5 bases and J 10 bases, leaving 20 bases between the germline ends. DNA of the CDR3: TGTGCCAGCAGCCCAATGGGGAAGGGGCCGGCAGCTTTCTTT. Translation: CASSPMGKGPAAFF.

The V call is TRBV6-6, the J call TRBJ1-1; 8 bases match TRBD1. Germline-derived CDR1 and CDR2 are MNHNY and SVGAGI (reference sequence). CDR3 length: 13 residues. Trimming cost V 6 bases and J 11 bases; bases outside gene matches: 11. CDR3 coding DNA: TGTGCCAGCAGGTCTCAGGGGGCCGGTCGGGCTTTCTTT. Its translation: CASRSQGAGRAFF.

Turning to this clone: This CDR3 is also generated by other DNA sequences in the sample. The CDR3 spells CASRPPGLASDTQYF. CDR3 sequence (DNA): TGTGCCAGCAGGCCACCGGGACTAGCCTCAGATACGCAGTATTTT. The gene calls are TRBV7-2 and TRBJ2-3; TRBD2 aligns across 9 bases. The CDR3 is 15 residues long. Trimming took 6 bases from V and 4 from J; bases not matched to a gene: 8. Germline V CDR1 and CDR2: SGHTA, FQGNSA.

This chain joins TRBV28 and TRBJ1-3, with D possibly matching TRBD1 (6 bases). Germline lookup yields CDR1 MDHEN and CDR2 SYDVKM. The CDR3 totals 16 residues. With 8 bases removed from V and 0 bases from J, the gap between germline ends came to 17 bases. CDR3 sequence reads: CASSTRDNYSGNTIYF. The CDR3 bases are TGTGCCAGCTCCACCCGGGACAATTACTCTGGAAACACCATATATTTT.

This sequence joins TRBV6-1 and TRBJ2-3, with D tentatively TRBD2 (6 bases). Looked up from germline, CDR1 is MNHNS and CDR2 is SASEGT. The CDR3 is 15 residues long. V lost 2 bases and J 2 bases, leaving 11 bases between the germline ends. The chain's CDR3 is CASSEWRGYTDTQYF. The CDR3 DNA is TGTGCCAGCAGTGAATGGCGGGGATACACAGATACGCAGTATTTT.

This sequence joins TRBV11-3 and TRBJ2-1, with a weak D call TRBD1 (7 bases). The CDR3 has 15 residues. Trimming stripped 5 bases from V and 4 bases from J, with 15 bases between. The germline V gene encodes CDR1 SGHNT and CDR2 YENEEA. In DNA, the CDR3 is TGTGCCAGCAGCCCAGGGGGGACATTATACAATGAGCAGTTCTTC. Its translation is CASSPGGTLYNEQFF.

The V gene is TRBV6-4, the J gene TRBJ2-1, with 13 positions matching TRBD2. Germline CDR1 is MRHNA and CDR2 is SNTAGT. The CDR3 has 17 amino acids. The V gene end was trimmed by 2 bases and the J gene end by 4 bases; junction bases not matched to a gene: 5. This CDR3 is CASSDIPTSGGYNEQFF. CDR3 DNA sequence: TGTGCCAGCAGTGACATCCCGACTAGCGGGGGGTACAATGAGCAGTTCTTC.

The chain employs TRBV18 and TRBJ2-3; the D gene could be TRBD1 or TRBD2 (5 bases each). In germline, CDR1 is KGHSH, CDR2 LQKENI. This CDR3 has 13 amino acids. V gave up 8 bases and J gave up 2 bases, with 11 bases separating them. The CDR3 sequence: CASTWDPTDTQYF. Written as DNA, the CDR3 is TGTGCCAGCACCTGGGACCCCACAGATACGCAGTATTTT.